The 9 T cell receptor beta chains presented below share a single source sample, sequenced in a study of beta chain features in type 1 diabetes. All of the isolated RNA was reverse transcribed, so expressed TCRB transcripts were sequenced. Generated by immunoSEQ multiplex PCR, the TCRdb table keeps only in-frame clones and is missing some. The profile shows some 180,000 clones, more than 10% of them singletons. The sequencing input was central memory CD4+ T cells from blood. The receptors originated from a young woman in good health.

This clone showed up just a few times. V and J are TRBV28 and TRBJ2-4, with D maybe TRBD1 (6 bases). V was pared by 5 bases and J by 6 bases, with 14 bases between. The CDR3 has 14 amino acids. CDR1 is MDHEN, CDR2 SYDVKM, per germline. The CDR3 protein is CASSGQGTANIQYF. CDR3 DNA: TGTGCCAGCAGTGGCCAGGGGACGGCAAACATTCAGTACTTC.

This clone was counted at least ten times. Other DNA sequences in this sample translate to the same CDR3. The V and J genes are TRBV18 and TRBJ2-3, with D possibly TRBD2 on 5 matching bases. This CDR3 spans 15 amino acids. The germline CDR1 and CDR2 sequences are KGHSH and LQKENI. Trimming shortened V by 2 bases and J by 2 bases, and 11 bases separated the two germline ends. DNA of the CDR3: TGTGCCAGCTCACCAGACTATCTTTCCACAGATACGCAGTATTTT. Translating it yields CASSPDYLSTDTQYF.

The CDR3: CASSFPGNNQPQHF. In DNA form, the CDR3 reads TGTGCCAGCAGCTTCCCAGGGAACAATCAGCCCCAGCATTTT. This chain connects TRBV5-4 to TRBJ1-5; a weak D match, TRBD1 (5 bases). Trimming shortened V by 2 bases and J by 3 bases, and 9 bases separated the two germline ends. CDR1 is SGHNT and CDR2 is YYREEE in the germline V gene (reference sequence). The CDR3 length is 14 residues. The variable domain in full, completed from reference TRBV5-4 and TRBJ1-5, reads ETGVTQSPTHLIKTRGQQVTLRCSSQSGHNTVSWYQQALGQGPQFIFQYYREEENGRGNFPPRFSGLQFPNYSSELNVNALELDDSALYLCASSFPGNNQPQHFGDGTRLSIL.

This clone was counted between two and nine times. J is TRBJ2-5 and V is TRBV2, with 12 positions matching TRBD1. From germline, CDR1 is SNHLY and CDR2 FYNNEI. V shed 4 bases, J shed 4 bases, and the junction held 1 base outside the gene matches. This CDR3 is 14 amino acids long. CDR3 amino acids: CASSGDRGRETQYF. CDR3 sequence (DNA): TGTGCCAGCAGTGGGGACAGGGGGCGAGAGACCCAGTACTTC.

The rearrangement links TRBV5-1 to TRBJ2-7; 9 bases are shared with TRBD2. The germline CDR1 and CDR2 sequences are SGHRS and YFSETQ. V trimming: 0 bases; J trimming: 4 bases; junction bases outside the gene matches: 5. This CDR3 is built from 15 residues. In DNA, the CDR3 is TGCGCCAGCAGCTTGGGGGCTAGCGGGATTTACGAGCAGTACTTC. Protein: CASSLGASGIYEQYF.

The rearrangement links TRBV10-3 to TRBJ1-1; D call uncertain. The CDR3 runs to 12 residues. V gave up 4 bases and J gave up 5 bases, with 8 bases separating them. Germline V gene sequence: CDR1 ENHRY, CDR2 SYGVKD. The CDR3, as DNA: TGTGCCATCAGTGGACCGGGAACTGAAGCTTTCTTT. Translated, it gives CAISGPGTEAFF.

This clone has a handful of counts. The J gene is TRBJ2-7, the V gene TRBV7-9; D might be TRBD1 (6 bases). The CDR3 length is 13 residues. The ends were cut back, 2 bases at V and 6 bases at J, with 11 bases in the middle. Germline V gene data show CDR1 as SEHNR and CDR2 as FQNEAQ (reference sequence). The DNA of the CDR3 is TGTGCCAGCAGCTTAATCGAAGGGGGCGAGCAGTACTTC. It codes for CASSLIEGGEQYF. The entire variable domain, with the rest obtained from reference TRBV7-9 and TRBJ2-7, is as follows: DTGVSQNPRHKITKRGQNVTFRCDPISEHNRLYWYRQTLGQGPEFLTYFQNEAQLEKSRLLSDRFSAERPKGSFSTLEIQRTEQGDSAMYLCASSLIEGGEQYFGPGTRLTVT.

The J gene is TRBJ1-5, the V gene TRBV19, with unresolved D. This CDR3 is built from 14 residues. Per the germline V gene, CDR1 is LNHDA and CDR2 is SQIVND (reference sequence). V dropped 2 bases and J dropped 1 base, with 6 bases sitting between them. CDR3 residues: CASSIQESNQPQHF. The CDR3 DNA reads TGTGCCAGTAGTATACAGGAAAGCAATCAGCCCCAGCATTTT.

In this sample, this clone turned up a few times. The rearrangement links TRBV27 to TRBJ2-1, with TRBD1 as a possible D gene (6 bases). Germline V gene data show CDR1 as MNHEY and CDR2 as SMNVEV (reference sequence). The CDR3 length is 11 residues. CDR3 sequence (DNA): TGTCGAACAGGGATGCAGAATGAGCAGTTCTTC. Translating gives CRTGMQNEQFF.